This is a list of T cell receptor beta chains from one sample in a study of blood T cell repertoires in COVID-19. Assay: immunoSEQ multiplex PCR; the TCRdb copy retains only in-frame clones and omits some. The sample has about 440,000 clones, about 91% seen once. Sequences were obtained from peripheral blood. Receptor source: a woman between 45 and 60 years old with COVID-19, enrolled during active disease. Each CDR3 is given with its conserved first and last residue. A D gene is named only where the DNA matches it firmly. A clone size is listed for some rows: how often the clone was seen (once, few, many), or a class if it is expanded.

abundance: NA; j_gene: TRBJ2-1; d_gene: NA; v_gene: TRBV7-9; CDR3nt: TGTGCCAGCAGCCCCAACGGGGATGAGCAGTTCTTC; CDR3aa: CASSPNGDEQFF
abundance: NA; j_gene: TRBJ1-3; d_gene: TRBD1; v_gene: TRBV9; CDR3nt: TGTGCCAGCGCAACAGGGGGCTCTGGAAACACCATATATTTT; CDR3aa: CASATGGSGNTIYF
abundance: once; j_gene: TRBJ1-2; d_gene: NA; v_gene: TRBV5-5; CDR3nt: TGTGCTTCGGACCCCCCGGGAGGCTCTAACTATGGCTACACCTTC; CDR3aa: CASDPPGGSNYGYTF
abundance: few; j_gene: TRBJ1-1; d_gene: NA; v_gene: TRBV3-1/TRBV3-2; CDR3nt: TGTGCCAGCAGCCAAGGAGAAAGAGATTTCTTT; CDR3aa: CASSQGERDFF
abundance: NA; j_gene: TRBJ2-7; d_gene: NA; v_gene: TRBV6-1; CDR3nt: TGTGCCAGCAGTGAAGTGAATAGGCAGGGTGGCGAGCAGTACTTC; CDR3aa: CASSEVNRQGGEQYF
abundance: once; j_gene: TRBJ2-3; d_gene: TRBD2; v_gene: TRBV2; CDR3nt: TGTGCCAGCAGCGATAGCGGGGCCACAGATACGCAGTATTTT; CDR3aa: CASSDSGATDTQYF
abundance: NA; j_gene: TRBJ1-3; d_gene: NA; v_gene: TRBV7-2; CDR3nt: TGTGCCAGCAGCGTACAGGGATCTGGAAACACCATATATTTT; CDR3aa: CASSVQGSGNTIYF
abundance: NA; j_gene: TRBJ2-7; d_gene: TRBD1; v_gene: TRBV11-2; CDR3nt: TGTGCCAGCAGCTTAGATCCAGGACAGGGGTACGAGCAGTACTTC; CDR3aa: CASSLDPGQGYEQYF
abundance: NA; j_gene: TRBJ1-2; d_gene: NA; v_gene: TRBV5-5; CDR3nt: TGTGCCAGCAGCTTAGAGGTTAGAGGTGGCTACACCTTC; CDR3aa: CASSLEVRGGYTF
abundance: NA; j_gene: TRBJ1-6; d_gene: TRBD1; v_gene: TRBV5-1; CDR3nt: TGCGCCAGCAGCTTATCCGGGACAGGGAATTCACCCCTCCACTTT; CDR3aa: CASSLSGTGNSPLHF
abundance: NA; j_gene: TRBJ2-5; d_gene: TRBD2; v_gene: TRBV6-2/TRBV6-3; CDR3nt: TGTGCCAGCAGTTCACTAACTAGCGACGACCGCAAAGAGACCCAGTACTTC; CDR3aa: CASSSLTSDDRKETQYF
abundance: NA; j_gene: TRBJ2-2; d_gene: NA; v_gene: TRBV6-5; CDR3nt: TGTGCCAGCAGATCACCCTCAGGGTCCGGGGAGCTGTTTTTT; CDR3aa: CASRSPSGSGELFF
abundance: NA; j_gene: TRBJ1-2; d_gene: NA; v_gene: TRBV21-1; CDR3nt: TGTGCCAGCAAGGAGTTTCGGACAGGTGCTAAGTATGGCTACACCTTC; CDR3aa: CASKEFRTGAKYGYTF
abundance: NA; j_gene: TRBJ2-2; d_gene: TRBD1; v_gene: TRBV28; CDR3nt: TGTGCCAGCAGTTATCGGACAGGGGCATATCACACCGGGGAGCTGTTTTTT; CDR3aa: CASSYRTGAYHTGELFF
abundance: NA; j_gene: TRBJ2-2; d_gene: TRBD2; v_gene: TRBV7-9; CDR3nt: TGTGCCAGCAGCTTCCCTCAATCACCCGGGACTAGCGGAGTCGGGGAGCTGTTTTTT; CDR3aa: CASSFPQSPGTSGVGELFF
abundance: NA; j_gene: TRBJ2-3; d_gene: NA; v_gene: TRBV30; CDR3nt: TGTGCCTGGAGTGTAAGTCGTGTAGGCACAGATACGCAGTATTTT; CDR3aa: CAWSVSRVGTDTQYF
abundance: NA; j_gene: TRBJ1-4; d_gene: NA; v_gene: TRBV9; CDR3nt: TGTGCCAGCAGCGCTCGGGACACCGCTAATGAAAAACTGTTTTTT; CDR3aa: CASSARDTANEKLFF
abundance: once; j_gene: TRBJ2-3; d_gene: TRBD2; v_gene: TRBV30; CDR3nt: TGTGCCAGTCGGGGAGGGTACACAGATACGCAGTATTTT; CDR3aa: CASRGGYTDTQYF
abundance: NA; j_gene: TRBJ1-1; d_gene: TRBD1; v_gene: TRBV24-1; CDR3nt: TGTGCCACCAGTGATTCGACAGGGGGCTATGGTGAAGCTTTCTTT; CDR3aa: CATSDSTGGYGEAFF
abundance: once; j_gene: TRBJ2-3; d_gene: NA; v_gene: TRBV25-1; CDR3nt: TGTGCCAGCAGTGAATTCTATACTAGCACAGATACGCAGTATTTT; CDR3aa: CASSEFYTSTDTQYF
abundance: NA; j_gene: TRBJ2-2; d_gene: NA; v_gene: TRBV30; CDR3nt: TGTGCCTGGAGTGTACGGGGCGGGGAGCTGTTTTTT; CDR3aa: CAWSVRGGELFF
abundance: NA; j_gene: TRBJ1-2; d_gene: NA; v_gene: TRBV9; CDR3nt: TGTGCCAGCAGCCCACCTGTAGGGCAGGGTGACTATGGCTACACCTTC; CDR3aa: CASSPPVGQGDYGYTF
abundance: NA; j_gene: TRBJ1-1; d_gene: NA; v_gene: TRBV19; CDR3nt: TGTGCCAGTAGTTCGGGACACGGGAACACTGAAGCTTTCTTT; CDR3aa: CASSSGHGNTEAFF
abundance: once; j_gene: TRBJ2-1; d_gene: NA; v_gene: TRBV5-1; CDR3nt: TGCGCCAGCAGCTTGGGTAGGGGGAGCTCCTACAATGAGCAGTTCTTC; CDR3aa: CASSLGRGSSYNEQFF
abundance: NA; j_gene: TRBJ1-1; d_gene: NA; v_gene: TRBV7-9; CDR3nt: TGTGCCAGCGGCGGGGGTGGGACTGAAGCTTTCTTT; CDR3aa: CASGGGGTEAFF
abundance: NA; j_gene: TRBJ1-4; d_gene: NA; v_gene: TRBV7-2; CDR3nt: TGTGCCAGCAGCTTAGTGTCCGGGGATGAAAAACTGTTTTTT; CDR3aa: CASSLVSGDEKLFF
abundance: NA; j_gene: TRBJ1-2; d_gene: TRBD1; v_gene: TRBV27; CDR3nt: TGTGCCAGCAGTTTATCCCGGACAGGGGGCGCTTCTAACTATGGCTACACCTTC; CDR3aa: CASSLSRTGGASNYGYTF
abundance: NA; j_gene: TRBJ2-4; d_gene: NA; v_gene: TRBV29-1; CDR3nt: TGCAGCGTTCAGGAGGGAAACATTCAGTACTTC; CDR3aa: CSVQEGNIQYF
abundance: once; j_gene: TRBJ1-5; d_gene: NA; v_gene: TRBV12-3/TRBV12-4; CDR3nt: TGTGCCAGCAGTCGTGGGACAAATCAGCCCCAGCATTTT; CDR3aa: CASSRGTNQPQHF
abundance: NA; j_gene: TRBJ1-4; d_gene: NA; v_gene: TRBV3-1/TRBV3-2; CDR3nt: TGTGCCAGCAGCCAATCAGGGGAGAAACTGTTTTTT; CDR3aa: CASSQSGEKLFF
abundance: NA; j_gene: TRBJ1-5; d_gene: NA; v_gene: TRBV15; CDR3nt: TGTGCCACCCGCATCAATAGCAATCAGCCCCAGCATTTT; CDR3aa: CATRINSNQPQHF
abundance: NA; j_gene: TRBJ2-3; d_gene: NA; v_gene: TRBV7-2; CDR3nt: TGTGCCAGCAGCTTACCCGGGGGAAGGGATACGCAGTATTTT; CDR3aa: CASSLPGGRDTQYF
abundance: NA; j_gene: TRBJ2-7; d_gene: TRBD1; v_gene: TRBV3-1/TRBV3-2; CDR3nt: TGTGCCAGCAGTTGGGGACAGGAGAGCCCCTACGAGCAGTACTTC; CDR3aa: CASSWGQESPYEQYF
abundance: NA; j_gene: TRBJ1-5; d_gene: NA; v_gene: TRBV3-1/TRBV3-2; CDR3nt: TGTGCCAGCAGCCAAGGGGAGCATCAGCCCCAGCATTTT; CDR3aa: CASSQGEHQPQHF
abundance: NA; j_gene: TRBJ1-5; d_gene: TRBD1; v_gene: TRBV30; CDR3nt: TGTGCCTGGAGTGGGGGACAGGTTGGTCAGCCCCAGCATTTT; CDR3aa: CAWSGGQVGQPQHF